A single sample gave rise to the 11 T cell receptor beta chains below, sequenced in a study of human T cells and chemical hapten exposure. Sample time point: patch test 3, about 24 weeks after DPC sensitization. Indicated treatment: therapeutic diphenylcyclopropenone sensitization with weekly scalp DPC. TCRdb re-derived calls from the RACE reads in MiXCR, one entry per CDR3 protein. Of 150,000 to 200,000 distinct CDR3 sequences listed, about 27% are singletons. Sequenced material: whole blood, taken in connection with sensitization to the hapten diphenylcyclopropenone (DPC). These receptors were collected from a woman between 18 and 30 years old with alopecia areata. Some clones in this sample may be carry-over from other donors' samples.

The V gene is TRBV29-1, the J gene TRBJ2-2, with TRBD2 as a possible D gene (5 bases). Germline V gene sequence: CDR1 SQVTM, CDR2 ANQGSEA. Trimming removed 7 bases from V and 3 bases from J, with 9 bases in between. The CDR3 runs to 12 residues. The CDR3 loop is CSGGSDTGELFF. The CDR3 DNA is TGCAGCGGAGGGTCGGACACCGGGGAGCTGTTTTTT.

The chain uses TRBV5-1 and TRBJ2-5; the D is unclear. Germline V gene data show CDR1 as SGHRS and CDR2 as YFSETQ. CDR3 length: 14 residues. V lost 0 bases, J lost 4 bases, and 10 bases lay in between. This chain's CDR3 is CASSLVTALETQYF. CDR3 DNA: TGCGCCAGCAGCTTGGTGACGGCCTTAGAGACCCAGTACTTC.

The genes are TRBV7-9 and TRBJ2-7; no clear D. V shed 4 bases and J shed 4 bases, with 11 bases lying between them. Looked up from germline, CDR1 is SEHNR and CDR2 is FQNEAQ (reference sequence). The CDR3 is 13 amino acids. The CDR3 DNA follows: TGTGCCAGCAGCTGGGGTACGTCTTACGAGCAGTACTTC. This translates into CASSWGTSYEQYF. Complete variable domain (other parts from reference TRBV7-9 and TRBJ2-7): DTGVSQNPRHKITKRGQNVTFRCDPISEHNRLYWYRQTLGQGPEFLTYFQNEAQLEKSRLLSDRFSAERPKGSFSTLEIQRTEQGDSAMYLCASSWGTSYEQYFGPGTRLTVT.

The CDR3 region is CASRGTALSNQPQHF. CDR3 DNA: TGTGCCAGCAGAGGGACAGCCCTTAGCAATCAGCCCCAGCATTTT. The chain is built from TRBV12-3 or TRBV12-4 and TRBJ1-5; 7 nucleotides match TRBD1. The length of the CDR3 is 15 residues. Trimming removed 6 bases from V and 0 bases from J; junction bases left unmatched: 5.

This clonotype has more than one count but fewer than ten. V gene TRBV9 combines with J gene TRBJ2-3, with D unresolved. Germline V gene data show CDR1 as SGDLS and CDR2 as YYNGEE. This CDR3 is 15 amino acids long. V lost 0 bases, J lost 2 bases, and 10 bases lay in between. The CDR3 spells CASSVAGTFTDTQYF. The DNA for the CDR3 is TGTGCCAGCAGCGTAGCTGGCACCTTCACAGATACGCAGTATTTT.

The chain recombines TRBV7-3 with TRBJ2-1; no definite D call. Trimming removed 3 bases at V and 0 bases at J, with 9 bases between. CDR1 and CDR2 (germline): SGHTA, FQGTGA. The CDR3 has 15 amino acids. Written as DNA, the CDR3 is TGTGCCAGCAGCTTGAACCCCAGCTCCTACAATGAGCAGTTCTTC. Translated: CASSLNPSSYNEQFF.

This clonotype was counted only a few times. The chain combines TRBV7-2 with TRBJ2-2, with a tentative D call TRBD2 (7 bases). The V gene's germline CDR1 is SGHTA and CDR2 FQGNSA. The CDR3 loop spans 15 amino acids. Trimming took 3 bases from V and 5 from J, leaving 13 bases between them. The CDR3 nucleotides are TGTGCCAGCAGCTTGAAAGGGGGGGGTACCGGGGAGCTGTTTTTT. It yields the protein CASSLKGGGTGELFF.

The V gene is TRBV11-2, the J gene TRBJ1-3; D perhaps matches TRBD1 (5 bases). V shed 5 bases and J shed 4 bases, with 24 bases lying between them. The CDR3 length is 18 residues. Germline CDR1 reads SGHAT; CDR2 reads FQNNGV. DNA of the CDR3: TGTGCCAGCAGCCAATTCCCGCCGAATGGGGGTAAAGGAAACACCATATATTTT. Its translation is CASSQFPPNGGKGNTIYF.

The chain has TRBV25-1 and TRBJ1-3; 8 nucleotides line up with TRBD1. CDR1 MGHDK and CDR2 SYGVNS come from the germline V gene. This CDR3 is 17 amino acids long. V was clipped by 3 bases and J by 2 bases; unmatched bases: 9. The CDR3 protein is CASSEVRDRSPGNTIYF. In DNA form, the CDR3 reads TGTGCCAGCAGTGAGGTTCGGGACAGGTCTCCTGGAAACACCATATATTTT.

This clonotype was found a few times. The CDR3 spells CSTPGPNYEQYF. The DNA of the CDR3 is TGCAGTACCCCGGGACCCAACTACGAGCAGTACTTC. This rearrangement joins TRBV20-1 to TRBJ2-7, with D possibly called TRBD1 or TRBD2 (5 bases each). Germline-derived CDR1 and CDR2 are DFQATT and SNEGSKA (reference sequence). V lost 8 bases and J lost 3, with 14 bases in between. CDR3 length: 12 amino acids.

The chain uses TRBV12-3 or TRBV12-4 and TRBJ1-3; the D gene is possibly TRBD1 (6 bases). With 3 bases removed from V and 3 bases from J, the gap between germline ends came to 15 bases. The CDR3 extends over 16 amino acids. The chain's CDR3 is CASSFWGLERGNTIYF. The CDR3 DNA reads as TGTGCCAGCAGTTTTTGGGGGCTCGAACGTGGAAACACCATATATTTT.